Shown below are 16 T cell receptor beta chains from a single sample sequenced in a study of cytomegalovirus exposure and HLA in healthy donors. 60 Vbeta and 13 Jbeta primers were used in PCR. Generated by immunoSEQ multiplex PCR, the TCRdb table keeps only in-frame clones and is missing some. The sample records some 150,000 clones, about 86% being singletons. Sequencing used PBMCs. Every receptor here comes from a woman aged 30 to 39 in good health and CMV-seronegative.

This chain uses TRBV5-3 with TRBJ1-1; TRBD1 might be the D (6 bases). TRBV5-3 is marked as an open reading frame, function uncertain. Trimming shortened V by 4 bases and J by 2 bases, and 21 bases separated the two germline ends. The CDR3 extends over 17 amino acids. CDR3 sequence: CARSGGPWGQANTEAFF. The CDR3 bases are TGTGCCAGAAGCGGTGGGCCTTGGGGGCAGGCCAACACTGAAGCTTTCTTT.

The chain carries TRBV13 and TRBJ2-7, with 10 bases that match TRBD1. V gave up 4 bases and J gave up 0 bases; unmatched junction bases: 15. The CDR3 has 19 amino acids. From germline, CDR1 is PRHDT and CDR2 FYEKMQ (reference sequence). CDR3 region: CASSYAGTGVTLASYEQYF. CDR3 nucleotide sequence: TGTGCCAGCAGCTACGCCGGGACAGGGGTCACCTTAGCCTCCTACGAGCAGTACTTC.

The rearrangement joins TRBV7-9 to TRBJ1-2; 8 bases match TRBD1. CDR1 and CDR2 (germline): SEHNR, FQNEAQ (reference sequence). The CDR3 is made up of 16 amino acids. Germline trimming cut 3 bases from V and 5 bases from J; bases unmatched to any gene: 11. This CDR3 reads CASSLSAGGAGYGYTF. The CDR3 region has the DNA TGTGCCAGCAGCTTGTCCGCAGGGGGCGCGGGATATGGCTACACCTTC.

The chain joins TRBV7-9 to TRBJ1-2, with 8 bases lining up with TRBD1. With V trimmed by 1 base and J by 6 bases, 7 bases remained unmatched. The CDR3 runs to 15 residues. Germline V lookup: CDR1 SEHNR, CDR2 FQNEAQ (reference sequence). CDR3 coding DNA: TGTGCCAGCAGCTTAGGCCAGGGGGCGCGAAATGGCTACACCTTC. Amino acid sequence: CASSLGQGARNGYTF.

This clone was detected only a few times. This chain joins TRBV4-1 and TRBJ2-7; D remains unclear. Germline CDR1 is MGHRA and CDR2 is YSYEKL. CDR3 length: 15 amino acids. Trimming pared 1 base from V and 2 bases from J, leaving 12 bases between. CDR3 sequence (DNA): TGCGCCAGCAGCCAAGGTCTTGTGACTCCCTACGAGCAGTACTTC. Its translation is CASSQGLVTPYEQYF.

This clone was observed a single time. This chain uses TRBV19 with TRBJ2-5, with 12 bases aligning to TRBD2. Germline V lookup: CDR1 LNHDA, CDR2 SQIVND (reference sequence). The CDR3 runs to 15 residues. The J segment lost 5 bases and the V segment lost 4 bases, leaving 5 bases of the junction unmatched. Here the CDR3 DNA reads TGTGCCAGTAGTACTCTACTAGCGGGGGGTGAGACCCAGTACTTC. Translation gives CASSTLLAGGETQYF. The full variable domain, with the rest looked up from reference TRBV19 and TRBJ2-5, is DGGITQSPKYLFRKEGQNVTLSCEQNLNHDAMYWYRQDPGQGLRLIYYSQIVNDFQKGDIAEGYSVSREKKESFPLTVTSAQKNPTAFYLCASSTLLAGGETQYFGPGTRLLVL.

The chain employs TRBV18 and TRBJ2-1; TRBD1 matches at 7 bases. Trimming removed 3 bases from V and 0 bases from J; junction bases left unmatched: 2. CDR1 is KGHSH, CDR2 LQKENI, per germline. This CDR3 has 15 amino acids. The CDR3 is CASSPRDSSYNEQFF. The CDR3 bases are TGTGCCAGCTCACCTCGGGACAGCTCCTACAATGAGCAGTTCTTC. Full variable domain (rest looked up from reference TRBV18 and TRBJ2-1): NAGVMQNPRHLVRRRGQEARLRCSPMKGHSHVYWYRQLPEEGLKFMVYLQKENIIDESGMPKERFSAEFPKEGPSILRIQQVVRGDSAAYFCASSPRDSSYNEQFFGPGTRLTVL.

The rearrangement uses TRBV27 and TRBJ2-3, with 8 bases identical to TRBD2. This CDR3 comprises 17 residues. Losses at the gene ends were 0 bases for V and 0 bases for J; bases not matched to a gene: 5. The germline V gene encodes CDR1 MNHEY and CDR2 SMNVEV (reference sequence). Here the CDR3 reads CASSLSPAGVSTDTQYF. The CDR3 DNA reads as TGTGCCAGCAGTTTATCCCCAGCGGGGGTTAGCACAGATACGCAGTATTTT.

V usage is TRBV11-2 and J usage is TRBJ2-2; 10 nucleotides align to TRBD2. Germline V gene data show CDR1 as SGHAT and CDR2 as FQNNGV. J lost 3 bases, V lost 1 base, and 8 bases had no gene match. The CDR3 is made up of 18 amino acids. CDR3 in DNA: TGTGCCAGCAGCTTAGGAAAGCGGGGGGGCCTATACACCGGGGAGCTGTTTTTT. It codes for CASSLGKRGGLYTGELFF.

The chain links TRBV7-9 to TRBJ1-2, with D perhaps matching TRBD1 (6 bases). Germline lookup yields CDR1 SEHNR and CDR2 FQNEAQ (reference sequence). V gave up 8 bases and J gave up 6 bases, with 25 bases separating them. This CDR3 is built from 16 residues. The CDR3 sequence is CASDSTGGLETNGYTF. The CDR3 DNA reads as TGTGCCAGCGACTCAACGGGGGGCCTCGAGACCAATGGCTACACCTTC.

This chain links TRBV6-1 with TRBJ2-7; weak D call: TRBD2 (6 bases). Per the germline V gene, CDR1 is MNHNS and CDR2 is SASEGT. The ends were cut back, 3 bases at V and 5 bases at J, with 14 bases in the middle. The CDR3 spans 14 residues. This CDR3 reads CASSDPRGFDEQYF. The CDR3 DNA reads as TGTGCCAGCAGTGACCCCCGGGGGTTCGACGAGCAGTACTTC.

The chain uses TRBV28 and TRBJ2-1, with TRBD2 identical over 16 bases. This CDR3 has 18 residues. Germline loops: CDR1 MDHEN, CDR2 SYDVKM. The V and J ends lost 5 bases and 6 bases, in that order; junction bases with no gene match: 10. The CDR3 protein is CASSHRGLAGGPSNEQFF. DNA of the CDR3: TGTGCCAGCAGTCACCGGGGACTAGCGGGAGGGCCGAGCAATGAGCAGTTCTTC.

V is TRBV19 and J is TRBJ1-2; 8 nucleotides agree with TRBD1. The V gene's germline CDR1 is LNHDA and CDR2 SQIVND (reference sequence). The length of the CDR3 is 12 residues. Germline trimming cut 6 bases from V and 8 bases from J; bases unmatched to any gene: 5. CDR3 in amino acids: CASRQGDMGYTF. CDR3 nucleotide sequence: TGTGCCAGTAGACAGGGGGACATGGGCTACACCTTC.

The rearrangement uses TRBV5-1 and TRBJ1-1; D call uncertain. In germline, CDR1 is SGHRS, CDR2 YFSETQ. The V and J ends lost 4 bases and 8 bases respectively, with 12 bases between them. This CDR3 has 12 residues. The CDR3 DNA sequence: TGCGCCAGCAGCACTGCCCCGGGGGAAGCTTTCTTT. Residues: CASSTAPGEAFF.

The chain recombines TRBV4-2 with TRBJ2-7, with 9 positions matching TRBD2. With V trimmed by 0 bases and J by 2 bases, 5 bases remained unmatched. This CDR3 has 16 residues. Germline V lookup: CDR1 LGHNA, CDR2 YNFKEQ. The CDR3 DNA is TGTGCCAGCAGCCAAGAAAGTAGCGGGGGTGCCTACGAGCAGTACTTC. Its protein is CASSQESSGGAYEQYF.

V usage is TRBV6-5 and J usage is TRBJ1-4, with 7 bases fitting TRBD1. J lost 7 bases, V lost 0 bases, and 5 bases had no gene match. Germline V gene data show CDR1 as MNHEY and CDR2 as SVGAGI. The CDR3 is 15 amino acids. CDR3 protein: CASSYSTGFGEKLFF. CDR3 coding DNA: TGTGCCAGCAGTTACTCGACAGGGTTTGGTGAAAAACTGTTTTTT.